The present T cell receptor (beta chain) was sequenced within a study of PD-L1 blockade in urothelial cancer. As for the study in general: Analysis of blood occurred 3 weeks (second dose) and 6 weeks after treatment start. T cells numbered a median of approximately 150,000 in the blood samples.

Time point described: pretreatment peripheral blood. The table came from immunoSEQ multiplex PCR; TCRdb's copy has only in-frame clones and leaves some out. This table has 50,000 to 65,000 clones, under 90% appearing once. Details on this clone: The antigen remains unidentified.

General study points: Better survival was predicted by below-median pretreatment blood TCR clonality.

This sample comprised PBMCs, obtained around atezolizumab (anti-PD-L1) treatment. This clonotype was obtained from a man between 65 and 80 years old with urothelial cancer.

CDR3 coding DNA: TGTGCCGCGCGAAGAGGGGGAAGCTCCTACAATGAGCAGTTCTTC. Residues: CAARRGGSSYNEQFF. This chain uses TRBV19 with TRBJ2-1; D possibly corresponds to TRBD1 (6 bases). CDR3 length equals 15 residues. V was clipped by 11 bases and J by 0 bases, with 17 bases between them. Germline CDR1 and CDR2: LNHDA and SQIVND (reference sequence).